This passage covers 30 T cell receptor beta chains from one sample sequenced in a study of OX40 agonist ivuxolimab in advanced cancers. Data came from immunoSEQ multiplex PCR; TCRdb stores just in-frame clones and leaves some out. This table holds about 80,000 clones, approximately 79% found once. The source was CD4+ or CD8+ T cells sorted from blood, collected in a trial of the OX40 agonist ivuxolimab. Receptors originate from an adult with an advanced solid tumor such as melanoma, head and neck, liver or kidney cancer.

This chain connects TRBV9 to TRBJ2-2, with D perhaps TRBD1 (6 bases). This CDR3 is 17 amino acids long. CDR1 is SGDLS, CDR2 YYNGEE, per germline. With 4 bases removed from V and 6 bases from J, the gap between germline ends came to 22 bases. CDR3 coding DNA: TGTGCCAGCAGCCCCGACGCGACAGGTTCGAGGGCCGGGGAGCTGTTTTTT. It encodes CASSPDATGSRAGELFF.

This clone was seen just once. The J gene is TRBJ2-1, the V gene TRBV5-1, with a tentative D call TRBD2 (8 bases). V lost 4 bases to trimming and J lost 4 bases, with 27 bases between them. From germline, CDR1 is SGHRS and CDR2 YFSETQ. The CDR3 contains 19 residues. CDR3 loop: CASSPRGRGANIGYNEQFF. The CDR3, as DNA: TGCGCCAGCAGCCCGAGGGGGCGGGGGGCAAACATCGGGTACAATGAGCAGTTCTTC. Based on the CDR3 plus reference TRBV5-1 and TRBJ2-1, the full variable domain is KAGVTQTPRYLIKTRGQQVTLSCSPISGHRSVSWYQQTPGQGLQFLFEYFSETQRNKGNFPGRFSGRQFSNSRSEMNVSTLELGDSALYLCASSPRGRGANIGYNEQFFGPGTRLTVL.

The V gene is TRBV15, the J gene TRBJ2-3, with a weak D call TRBD1 (5 bases). CDR3 length equals 17 residues. V was clipped by 0 bases and J by 2 bases, with 15 bases between them. CDR1 is LNHNV and CDR2 is YYDKDF in the germline V gene (reference sequence). CDR3 DNA sequence: TGTGCCACCAGCAGAGATAAGGGGTACACAAACACAGATACGCAGTATTTT. Translated: CATSRDKGYTNTDTQYF.

The V and J genes are TRBV7-3 and TRBJ1-2, with 7 bases aligning to TRBD1. The V gene's germline CDR1 is SGHTA and CDR2 FQGTGA. The trim removed 2 bases at V and 8 bases at J, leaving 8 bases unmatched. CDR3 length: 14 residues. The CDR3 sequence is CASSLDRDSHGYTF. CDR3 nucleotides: TGTGCCAGCAGCTTAGACAGGGACTCCCACGGCTACACCTTC.

The V call is TRBV18, the J call TRBJ1-5, with 8 bases fitting TRBD1. CDR1 and CDR2 (germline): KGHSH, LQKENI. The CDR3 totals 15 residues. With V trimmed by 6 bases and J by 2 bases, 6 bases remained unmatched. The CDR3 coding sequence is TGTGCCAGCTCGCCCGGACAGGGAGGCAATCAGCCCCAGCATTTT. Protein: CASSPGQGGNQPQHF.

The chain couples TRBV18 to TRBJ1-2; 7 positions match TRBD1. The germline gives CDR1 KGHSH, CDR2 LQKENI. CDR3 length: 14 residues. V gave up 3 bases and J gave up 4 bases; unmatched junction bases: 5. The CDR3 reads CASSPGTDIYGYTF. CDR3 DNA: TGTGCCAGCTCACCCGGGACAGATATCTATGGCTACACCTTC. The full variable domain, with the rest looked up from reference TRBV18 and TRBJ1-2, is NAGVMQNPRHLVRRRGQEARLRCSPMKGHSHVYWYRQLPEEGLKFMVYLQKENIIDESGMPKERFSAEFPKEGPSILRIQQVVRGDSAAYFCASSPGTDIYGYTFGSGTRLTVV.

V and J are TRBV5-1 and TRBJ2-6, with unresolved D. This CDR3 has 16 amino acids. Trimming cost V 3 bases and J 0 bases, with 10 bases left between them. Germline values: CDR1 SGHRS, CDR2 YFSETQ. DNA of the CDR3: TGCGCCAGCAGCTCCTTGGACGCCTCTGGGGCCAACGTCCTGACTTTC. Translation: CASSSLDASGANVLTF.

The rearrangement links TRBV7-2 to TRBJ2-3; 8 nucleotides agree with TRBD2. This CDR3 is 15 amino acids long. Looked up from germline, CDR1 is SGHTA and CDR2 is FQGNSA. V trimming: 4 bases; J trimming: 5 bases; junction bases outside the gene matches: 8. The DNA for the CDR3 is TGTGCCAGCAGCTCCCGGGAGGGATCTATAGATACGCAGTATTTT. Its protein product is CASSSREGSIDTQYF.

DNA for the CDR3: TGCAGCGCCTCATCTGGTGGCTACACCTTC. Amino acids: CSASSGGYTF. The genes are TRBV29-1 and TRBJ1-2, with D hard to call. V was pared by 7 bases and J by 7 bases, with 10 bases between. The CDR3 consists of 10 residues. The germline CDR1 and CDR2 sequences are SQVTM and ANQGSEA. The full variable domain, in which reference TRBV29-1 and TRBJ1-2 provide the parts outside the CDR3, is SAVISQKPSRDICQRGTSLTIQCQVDSQVTMMFWYRQQPGQSLTLIATANQGSEATYESGFVIDKFPISRPNLTFSTLTVSNMSPEDSSIYLCSASSGGYTFGSGTRLTVV.

The V call is TRBV5-1, the J call TRBJ1-6; D possibly corresponds to TRBD1 (5 bases). CDR3 size: 15 residues. V was cut by 0 bases and J by 6 bases, with 10 bases left in between. The V gene's germline CDR1 is SGHRS and CDR2 YFSETQ. The DNA of the CDR3 is TGCGCCAGCAGCTTGGAGCGACAGCCTAATTCACCCCTCCACTTT. It yields the protein CASSLERQPNSPLHF.

This clone has just one count. The chain is built from TRBV7-2 and TRBJ2-1; D is unresolved. The CDR3 has 13 amino acids. Per germline, CDR1 SGHTA and CDR2 FQGNSA. Deletions cut 3 bases from V and 6 bases from J, with 9 bases between. Here the CDR3 DNA reads TGTGCCAGCAGCTTGTCAAACCCCAATGAGCAGTTCTTC. Its translation: CASSLSNPNEQFF.

The chain has TRBV4-3 and TRBJ2-2; D may be TRBD1 or TRBD2 (6 bases each). There are 14 residues in the CDR3. Germline V gene sequence: CDR1 LGHNA, CDR2 YSLEER. V was cut by 4 bases and J by 3 bases, with 9 bases left in between. Here the CDR3 reads CASSLRGDTGELFF. In nucleotides, the CDR3 is TGCGCCAGCAGCCTTAGGGGGGACACCGGGGAGCTGTTTTTT.

The chain joins TRBV12-5 to TRBJ1-1, with 9 positions matching TRBD1. Trimming at V came to 2 bases and at J to 3 bases, leaving 10 bases not matched to a gene. The germline CDR1 and CDR2 sequences are LGHNT and FRNRAP. The CDR3 is made up of 17 amino acids. Written as DNA, the CDR3 is TGTGCTAGTGGTTTGTCATCCTCCGGGACAGGGTACACTGAAGCTTTCTTT. Amino acid sequence: CASGLSSSGTGYTEAFF.

The chain recombines TRBV28 with TRBJ2-7, with TRBD1 matching 9 bases. The length of the CDR3 is 12 residues. The V gene end was trimmed by 6 bases and the J gene end by 10 bases; junction bases not matched to a gene: 7. Germline loops: CDR1 MDHEN, CDR2 SYDVKM. This CDR3 reads CASRQGQGQQYV. In DNA, the CDR3 is TGTGCCAGCAGACAAGGACAGGGGCAACAGTACGTC.

V usage is TRBV19 and J usage is TRBJ1-5, with D maybe TRBD1 (5 bases). CDR1 is LNHDA, CDR2 SQIVND, per germline (reference sequence). The germline V and J ends were trimmed by 3 bases and 9 bases, with 12 bases remaining between them. The CDR3 length is 13 residues. CDR3 sequence: CASSISPGGPQHF. CDR3 coding DNA: TGTGCCAGTAGTATCTCTCCCGGGGGGCCCCAGCATTTT.

The chain carries TRBV28 and TRBJ2-3; D not certain. Germline V gene data show CDR1 as MDHEN and CDR2 as SYDVKM. V dropped 6 bases and J dropped 6 bases, with 25 bases sitting between them. The CDR3 totals 17 residues. CDR3 in DNA: TGTGCCAGCAGCCCAAAGCTCCGGGCCCTCCTTACTGATACGCAGTATTTT. Translated, it gives CASSPKLRALLTDTQYF.

The chain couples TRBV5-1 to TRBJ1-6; possible D gene TRBD1, 5 bases. V was shortened by 0 bases and J by 10 bases, with 14 bases between the two germline ends. The CDR3 runs 15 residues. Germline CDR1 and CDR2: SGHRS and YFSETQ. CDR3 nucleotide sequence: TGCGCCAGCAGCTTGGCCGGCCAGGGTGGATCACCCCTCCACTTT. Protein product: CASSLAGQGGSPLHF.

The rearrangement uses TRBV6-1 and TRBJ2-1, with D hard to call. Between the trimmed V and J ends, which lost 1 base and 7 bases, there was a span of 2 bases. Germline V gene sequence: CDR1 MNHNS, CDR2 SASEGT. The CDR3 is made up of 11 amino acids. The CDR3 reads CASSEENEQFF. DNA for the CDR3: TGTGCCAGCAGTGAAGAGAATGAGCAGTTCTTC.

V gene TRBV5-4 combines with J gene TRBJ2-1; 9 bases are shared with TRBD2. Germline CDR1 and CDR2: SGHNT and YYREEE (reference sequence). Trimming cost V 0 bases and J 4 bases; bases outside gene matches: 5. The CDR3 totals 16 residues. The CDR3 sequence is CASSLANLAGYNEQFF. DNA for the CDR3: TGTGCCAGCAGCTTGGCCAATCTAGCGGGATACAATGAGCAGTTCTTC.

This rearrangement joins TRBV13 to TRBJ1-1, with D maybe TRBD1 (6 bases). The germline V gene has CDR1 PRHDT and CDR2 FYEKMQ (reference sequence). The CDR3 has 15 residues. V lost 3 bases and J 4 bases, leaving 15 bases between the germline ends. The CDR3 DNA reads as TGTGCCAGCAGCTTCCGGTACACAGGGACCACTGAAGCTTTCTTT. Amino acid sequence: CASSFRYTGTTEAFF.

The V gene is TRBV5-5, the J gene TRBJ1-1; maybe TRBD1 (6 bases). The germline V and J ends were trimmed by 2 bases and 1 base, with 6 bases remaining between them. Germline CDR1 reads SGHKS; CDR2 reads YYEKEE (reference sequence). The length of the CDR3 is 13 residues. The CDR3 sequence: CASSLGGNTEAFF. Written as DNA, the CDR3 is TGTGCCAGCAGCTTAGGGGGGAACACTGAAGCTTTCTTT. Drawing the rest from reference TRBV5-5 and TRBJ1-1, the complete variable domain is DAGVTQSPTHLIKTRGQQVTLRCSPISGHKSVSWYQQVLGQGPQFIFQYYEKEERGRGNFPDRFSARQFPNYSSELNVNALLLGDSALYLCASSLGGNTEAFFGQGTRLTVV.

The chain combines TRBV4-2 with TRBJ2-5, with unresolved D. The V gene's germline CDR1 is LGHNA and CDR2 YNFKEQ. The CDR3 totals 14 residues. V gave up 2 bases and J gave up 4 bases, with 11 bases separating them. As DNA, the CDR3 is TGTGCCAGCAGCCAAAAACGGTACTTAGAGACCCAGTACTTC. It encodes CASSQKRYLETQYF.

The chain joins TRBV28 to TRBJ2-7, with 8 bases matching TRBD1. J was trimmed by 6 bases and V by 7 bases; bases with no gene match: 14. This CDR3 is 15 amino acids long. CDR1 and CDR2 from the germline V gene are MDHEN and SYDVKM. CDR3 in DNA: TGTGCCAGCAATTCGAAAAGACAGGGGTTTAGCGAGCAGTACTTC. Amino acid sequence: CASNSKRQGFSEQYF.

The chain carries TRBV28 and TRBJ1-1; D perhaps matches TRBD1 (5 bases). Germline lookup yields CDR1 MDHEN and CDR2 SYDVKM. CDR3 size: 14 residues. V was cut by 8 bases and J by 5 bases, with 18 bases left in between. The CDR3 nucleotides read TGTGCCAGCCATCGGGGGGGTATCGGAACTGAAGCTTTCTTT. It is translated as CASHRGGIGTEAFF.

The chain couples TRBV4-2 to TRBJ2-6; D is unresolved. CDR1 is LGHNA, CDR2 YNFKEQ, per germline. This CDR3 contains 16 residues. Trimming pared 0 bases from V and 1 base from J, leaving 7 bases between. The CDR3 nucleotides read TGTGCCAGCAGCCAAGAGGCAACATCTGGGGCCAACGTCCTGACTTTC. This sequence encodes CASSQEATSGANVLTF.

This clone showed up just a few times. The J gene is TRBJ2-2, the V gene TRBV5-6; tentatively, D is TRBD2 (7 bases). This CDR3 comprises 16 residues. The V end lost 0 bases, the J end lost 3 bases, and 12 bases lay between the germline ends. The germline V gene has CDR1 SGHDT and CDR2 YYEEEE. The CDR3 coding sequence is TGTGCCAGCAGCTTGGGACGCGGGGGCTACACCGGGGAGCTGTTTTTT. Translation: CASSLGRGGYTGELFF.

The chain joins TRBV27 to TRBJ2-1; 7 bases line up with TRBD2. The CDR3 has 13 residues. Germline CDR1 reads MNHEY; CDR2 reads SMNVEV (reference sequence). V trimming: 5 bases; J trimming: 12 bases; junction bases outside the gene matches: 10. This CDR3 reads CASSRSSAGVQFF. The CDR3 coding sequence is TGTGCCAGCAGTCGCTCCTCCGCGGGGGTGCAGTTCTTC.

The genes are TRBV7-9 and TRBJ1-1; 9 positions agree with TRBD1. CDR1 is SEHNR, CDR2 FQNEAQ, per germline (reference sequence). V dropped 5 bases and J dropped 1; count of bases not matched to a gene: 2. There are 14 residues in the CDR3. The chain's CDR3 is CASSMGQGNTEAFF. The CDR3 bases are TGTGCCAGCAGCATGGGACAGGGGAACACTGAAGCTTTCTTT.

The chain combines TRBV28 with TRBJ1-4; the match to TRBD1 covers 10 bases. This CDR3 has 14 residues. Germline CDR1 MDHEN, CDR2 SYDVKM. The V segment lost 6 bases and the J segment 11 bases; nucleotides outside the gene matches: 9. CDR3 region: CASRSPGQGRKLFF. Written as DNA, the CDR3 is TGTGCCAGCAGATCTCCGGGACAGGGGAGGAAACTGTTTTTT.

This clone was detected a few times. The chain recombines TRBV28 with TRBJ1-2; 9 positions match TRBD1. Trimming removed 2 bases from V and 3 bases from J; junction bases left unmatched: 7. The CDR3 has 16 amino acids. The germline V gene encodes CDR1 MDHEN and CDR2 SYDVKM. The CDR3 spells CASSLNPTGGDYGYTF. DNA for the CDR3: TGTGCCAGCAGTTTAAATCCTACAGGGGGCGACTATGGCTACACCTTC.